A selection of T cell receptor beta chains follows, all from one sample in a study of early T cells in non-severe SARS-CoV-2 infection. TCRdb re-called the 5' RACE reads with MiXCR, one entry per CDR3 protein. This table has about 77,000 distinct CDR3 sequences, about 16% appearing once. The sample was whole blood. Receptors originate from an adult who was a healthcare worker with PCR-confirmed SARS-CoV-2 infection or an uninfected control (not recorded which). The CDR3 runs from the conserved cysteine through the conserved F or W. D genes are given only for firm matches. A row's size may be missing; if present it is once, few, many or a size class.

size	V	length	D	J	CDR3	DNA
few	TRBV30	15	-	TRBJ1-6	CAWSATTGEYSPLHF	TGTGCCTGGAGTGCCACAACGGGGGAGTATTCACCCCTCCACTTT
-	TRBV5-1	15	-	TRBJ2-7	CASTIGQSTLSEQYF	TGCGCCAGCACAATCGGACAGTCCACTTTAAGCGAGCAGTACTTC
-	TRBV11-2	13	-	TRBJ2-1	CASSLVRSGEQFF	TGTGCCAGCAGCTTAGTAAGGAGCGGTGAGCAGTTCTTC
few	TRBV6-5	15	TRBD1	TRBJ1-2	CASSLLEQGIGGYTF	TGTGCCAGCAGCCTACTTGAACAGGGGATTGGTGGCTACACCTTC
-	TRBV3-1	16	TRBD1	TRBJ2-3	CASSHLDRGSTDTQYF	TGTGCCAGCAGCCACCTGGACAGGGGTAGCACAGATACGCAGTATTTT
-	TRBV3-1	15	TRBD2	TRBJ2-1	CASSQDSSGGEDEFF	TGTGCCAGCAGCCAAGACTCTAGCGGGGGGGAGGATGAGTTCTTC
few	TRBV7-9	13	-	TRBJ1-2	CASSSPPNYGYTF	TGTGCCAGCAGCTCGCCACCTAACTATGGCTACACCTTC
few	TRBV19	13	TRBD1	TRBJ1-2	CASGTAVYDGYTF	TGTGCCAGTGGGACAGCAGTATATGATGGCTACACCTTC
-	TRBV27	13	-	TRBJ2-1	CASSINTANEQFF	TGTGCCAGCAGTATAAATACAGCCAATGAGCAGTTCTTC
-	TRBV28	12	-	TRBJ1-5	CASSPRGAPQHF	TGTGCCAGCAGTCCCAGGGGCGCACCCCAGCATTTT
-	TRBV5-1	16	TRBD2	TRBJ2-1	CASSSLEREGNNEQFF	TGCGCCAGCAGCTCACTCGAGCGGGAGGGGAACAATGAGCAGTTCTTC
-	TRBV7-2	23	TRBD1	TRBJ2-7	CASSSGTGGVQPTDLYFSYEQYF	TGTGCCAGCAGCTCCGGGACAGGGGGCGTCCAGCCTACAGACTTATACTTTTCCTACGAGCAGTACTTC
-	TRBV18	13	-	TRBJ2-2	CASSPRLPGELFF	TGTGCCAGCTCACCAAGGCTCCCCGGGGAGCTGTTTTTT
-	TRBV5-1	14	-	TRBJ1-1	CASSLNTPNTEAFF	TGCGCCAGCAGCTTGAACACCCCGAACACTGAAGCTTTCTTT
many	TRBV3-1	14	-	TRBJ2-3	CASRWGLTTDTQYF	TGTGCCAGCCGATGGGGGCTTACAACAGATACGCAGTATTTT
few	TRBV7-6	16	TRBD1	TRBJ2-5	CASSLAPGQVHETQYF	TGTGCCAGCAGCTTAGCCCCGGGACAGGTTCATGAGACCCAGTACTTC
-	TRBV9	15	TRBD2	TRBJ2-1	CASSATSGRWNEQFF	TGTGCCAGCAGCGCGACTAGCGGGAGATGGAATGAGCAGTTCTTC
-	TRBV12-3/TRBV12-4	16	TRBD1	TRBJ1-6	CASSRGKRTGYSPLHF	TGTGCCAGCAGCCGAGGGAAGCGGACAGGATATTCACCCCTCCACTTT
few	TRBV6-1	15	-	TRBJ1-6	CASSEGSGAKSPLHF	TGTGCCAGCAGTGAAGGGTCTGGGGCAAAGTCACCCCTCCACTTT
few	TRBV6-5	15	TRBD1	TRBJ2-5	CASSQDRGWQETQYF	TGTGCCAGCAGTCAAGACAGGGGATGGCAGGAGACCCAGTACTTC
-	TRBV9	15	-	TRBJ1-5	CASSVGQLSNQPQHF	TGTGCCAGCAGCGTAGGGCAGTTAAGCAATCAGCCCCAGCATTTT
-	TRBV27	13	-	TRBJ1-1	CASTTLSGNEAFF	TGTGCCAGCACCACTCTCAGCGGGAATGAAGCTTTCTTT
-	TRBV20-1	16	TRBD2	TRBJ2-1	CSVPRGPSGSNREQFF	TGCAGTGTCCCACGCGGGCCTAGCGGGAGTAATAGGGAGCAGTTCTTC
-	TRBV27	13	-	TRBJ2-1	CASSLSRYNEQFF	TGTGCCAGCAGTTTATCGAGGTACAATGAGCAGTTCTTC
few	TRBV29-1	13	-	TRBJ2-1	CSVDPGVTHEQFF	TGCAGCGTCGATCCTGGGGTTACGCATGAGCAGTTCTTC
few	TRBV12-3/TRBV12-4	13	-	TRBJ2-7	CASRPDTSYEQYF	TGTGCCAGCAGACCCGACACTTCCTACGAGCAGTACTTC
-	TRBV7-3	14	-	TRBJ2-5	CASSLSPNQETQYF	TGTGCCAGCAGCTTAAGTCCTAACCAAGAGACCCAGTACTTC
few	TRBV11-2	19	-	TRBJ1-4	CASSQRVLAQDPTNEKLFF	TGTGCCAGCAGCCAGAGGGTTCTCGCCCAAGACCCAACTAATGAAAAACTGTTTTTT
-	TRBV7-3	13	-	TRBJ1-5	CASSLNPNQPQHF	TGTGCCAGCAGCTTAAACCCCAATCAGCCCCAGCATTTT
-	TRBV13	14	-	TRBJ2-7	CASSLEADSYEQYF	TGTGCCAGCAGCTTAGAGGCAGACTCCTACGAGCAGTACTTC
many	TRBV29-1	12	-	TRBJ2-7	CSVRPGPEEQYF	TGCAGCGTACGGCCGGGACCAGAAGAGCAGTACTTC
few	TRBV6-6	13	-	TRBJ2-1	CASSPLIYNEQFF	TGTGCCAGCAGCCCCCTGATCTACAATGAGCAGTTCTTC
-	TRBV10-3	12	-	TRBJ2-1	CAISHDGNEQFF	TGTGCCATCAGTCACGACGGGAATGAGCAGTTCTTC
-	TRBV6-1	14	-	TRBJ2-7	CASSPLWGGYEQYF	TGTGCCAGCAGTCCCCTATGGGGCGGTTACGAGCAGTACTTC
-	TRBV24-1	14	TRBD1	TRBJ1-5	CATSGQGVDQPQHF	TGTGCCACCAGTGGACAGGGCGTGGATCAGCCCCAGCATTTT
few	TRBV5-1	14	-	TRBJ1-3	CASSLQVSGNTIYF	TGCGCCAGCAGCTTGCAAGTCTCTGGAAACACCATATATTTT
few	TRBV7-2	15	TRBD2	TRBJ2-5	CASSGRTSRGETQYF	TGTGCCAGCAGCGGACGGACTAGCAGGGGAGAGACCCAGTACTTC